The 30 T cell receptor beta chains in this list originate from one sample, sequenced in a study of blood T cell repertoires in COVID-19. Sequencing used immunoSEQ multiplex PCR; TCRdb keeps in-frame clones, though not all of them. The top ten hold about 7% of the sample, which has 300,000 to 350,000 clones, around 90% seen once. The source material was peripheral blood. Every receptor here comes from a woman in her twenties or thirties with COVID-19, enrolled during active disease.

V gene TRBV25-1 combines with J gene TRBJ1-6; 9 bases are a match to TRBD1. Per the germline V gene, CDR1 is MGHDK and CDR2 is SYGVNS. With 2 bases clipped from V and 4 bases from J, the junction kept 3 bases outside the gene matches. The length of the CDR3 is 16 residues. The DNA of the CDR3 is TGTGCCAGCAGTGAAAGGGGACAGGGTTATAATTCACCCCTCCACTTT. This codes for CASSERGQGYNSPLHF.

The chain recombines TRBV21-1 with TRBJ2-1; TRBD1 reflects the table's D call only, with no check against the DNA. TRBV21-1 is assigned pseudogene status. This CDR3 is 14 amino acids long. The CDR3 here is CASSPQNLLDEQFF. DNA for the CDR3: TGTGCCAGCAGCCCCCAGAATCTTTTGGATGAGCAGTTCTTC.

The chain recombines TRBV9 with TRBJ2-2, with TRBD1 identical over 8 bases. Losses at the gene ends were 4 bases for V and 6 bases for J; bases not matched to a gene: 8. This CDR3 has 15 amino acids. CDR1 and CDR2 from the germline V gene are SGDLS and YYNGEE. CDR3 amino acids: CASSPQTGVAGELFF. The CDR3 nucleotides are TGTGCCAGCAGCCCCCAGACAGGGGTGGCCGGGGAGCTGTTTTTT. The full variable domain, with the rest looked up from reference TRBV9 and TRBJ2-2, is DSGVTQTPKHLITATGQRVTLRCSPRSGDLSVYWYQQSLDQGLQFLIQYYNGEERAKGNILERFSAQQFPDLHSELNLSSLELGDSALYFCASSPQTGVAGELFFGEGSRLTVL.

As DNA, the CDR3 is TGCGCCAGCAGCAAGGGACTAGCGGGAGGTATCCCTAGCACAGATACGCAGTATTTT. Its translation: CASSKGLAGGIPSTDTQYF. The chain combines TRBV5-1 with TRBJ2-3; TRBD2 matches 15 bases. Germline V gene data show CDR1 as SGHRS and CDR2 as YFSETQ. There are 19 residues in the CDR3. With V trimmed by 4 bases and J by 0 bases, 9 bases remained unmatched. Based on the CDR3 plus reference TRBV5-1 and TRBJ2-3, the full variable domain is KAGVTQTPRYLIKTRGQQVTLSCSPISGHRSVSWYQQTPGQGLQFLFEYFSETQRNKGNFPGRFSGRQFSNSRSEMNVSTLELGDSALYLCASSKGLAGGIPSTDTQYFGPGTRLTVL.

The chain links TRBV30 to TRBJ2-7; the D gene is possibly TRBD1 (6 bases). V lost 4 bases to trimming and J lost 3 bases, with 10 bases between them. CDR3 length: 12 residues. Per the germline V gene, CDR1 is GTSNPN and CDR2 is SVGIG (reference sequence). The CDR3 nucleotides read TGTGCCTGGATGGCGGACAGCTACGAGCAGTACTTC. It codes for CAWMADSYEQYF.

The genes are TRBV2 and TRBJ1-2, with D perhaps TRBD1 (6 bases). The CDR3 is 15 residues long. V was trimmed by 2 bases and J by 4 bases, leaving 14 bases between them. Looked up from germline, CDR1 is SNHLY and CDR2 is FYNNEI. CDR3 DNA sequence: TGTGCCAGCAGTGAAAGGACAGACGGAATCTATGGCTACACCTTC. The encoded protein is CASSERTDGIYGYTF.

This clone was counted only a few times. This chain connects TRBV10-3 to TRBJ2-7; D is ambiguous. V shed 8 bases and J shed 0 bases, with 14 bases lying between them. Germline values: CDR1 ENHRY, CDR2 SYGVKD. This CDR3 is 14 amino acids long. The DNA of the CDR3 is TGTGCCATCTCCGAGGAAAAGAGCTCCTACGAGCAGTACTTC. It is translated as CAISEEKSSYEQYF.

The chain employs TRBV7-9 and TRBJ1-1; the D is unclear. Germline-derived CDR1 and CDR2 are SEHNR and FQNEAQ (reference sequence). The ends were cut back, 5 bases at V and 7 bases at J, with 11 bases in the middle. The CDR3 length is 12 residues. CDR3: CASSAPGGEAFF. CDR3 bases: TGTGCCAGCAGCGCGCCAGGAGGTGAAGCTTTCTTT.

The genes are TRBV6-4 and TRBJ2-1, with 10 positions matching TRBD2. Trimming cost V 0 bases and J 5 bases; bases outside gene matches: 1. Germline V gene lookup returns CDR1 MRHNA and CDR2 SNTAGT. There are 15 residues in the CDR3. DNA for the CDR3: TGTGCCAGCAGTGACTCCACTAGCGGGAACAATGAGCAGTTCTTC. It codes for CASSDSTSGNNEQFF.

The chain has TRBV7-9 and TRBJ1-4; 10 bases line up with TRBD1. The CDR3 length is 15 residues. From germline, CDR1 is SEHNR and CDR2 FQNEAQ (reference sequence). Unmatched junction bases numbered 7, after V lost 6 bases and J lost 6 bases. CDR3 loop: CASRRTGTGDEKLFF. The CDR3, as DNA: TGTGCCAGCAGACGAACCGGGACAGGGGATGAAAAACTGTTTTTT. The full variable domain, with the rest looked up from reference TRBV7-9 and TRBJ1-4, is DTGVSQNPRHKITKRGQNVTFRCDPISEHNRLYWYRQTLGQGPEFLTYFQNEAQLEKSRLLSDRFSAERPKGSFSTLEIQRTEQGDSAMYLCASRRTGTGDEKLFFGSGTQLSVL.

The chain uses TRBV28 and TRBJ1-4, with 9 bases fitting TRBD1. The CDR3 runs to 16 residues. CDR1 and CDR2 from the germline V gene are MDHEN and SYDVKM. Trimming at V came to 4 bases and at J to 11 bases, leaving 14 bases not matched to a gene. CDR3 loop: CASSYTGTGRSGKLFF. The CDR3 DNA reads TGTGCCAGCAGTTACACCGGGACAGGGAGGTCGGGGAAACTGTTTTTT. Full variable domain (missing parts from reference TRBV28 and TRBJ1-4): DVKVTQSSRYLVKRTGEKVFLECVQDMDHENMFWYRQDPGLGLRLIYFSYDVKMKEKGDIPEGYSVSREKKERFSLILESASTNQTSMYLCASSYTGTGRSGKLFFGSGTQLSVL.

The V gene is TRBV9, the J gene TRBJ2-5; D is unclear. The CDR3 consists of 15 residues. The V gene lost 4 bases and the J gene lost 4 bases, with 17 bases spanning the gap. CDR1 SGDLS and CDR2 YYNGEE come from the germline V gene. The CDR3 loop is CASSLRVGATETQYF. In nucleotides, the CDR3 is TGTGCCAGCAGCCTTCGTGTAGGAGCTACAGAGACCCAGTACTTC.

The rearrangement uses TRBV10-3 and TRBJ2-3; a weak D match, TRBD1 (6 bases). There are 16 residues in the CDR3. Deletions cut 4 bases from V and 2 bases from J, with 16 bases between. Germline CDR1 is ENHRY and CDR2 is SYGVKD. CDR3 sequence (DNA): TGTGCCATCAGTGGACCCGGGACAAAGAACACAGATACGCAGTATTTT. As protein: CAISGPGTKNTDTQYF.

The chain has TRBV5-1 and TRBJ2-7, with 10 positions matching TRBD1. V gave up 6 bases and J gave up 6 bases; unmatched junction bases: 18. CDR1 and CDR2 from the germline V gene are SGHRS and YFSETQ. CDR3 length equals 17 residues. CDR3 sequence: CASTLGQGTLEGLEQYF. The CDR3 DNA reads TGCGCCAGCACCCTGGGACAGGGGACGCTCGAGGGCCTCGAGCAGTACTTC.

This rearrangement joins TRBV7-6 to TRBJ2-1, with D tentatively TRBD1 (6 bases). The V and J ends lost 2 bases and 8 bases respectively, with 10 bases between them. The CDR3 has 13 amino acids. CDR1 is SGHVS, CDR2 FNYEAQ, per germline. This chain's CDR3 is CASSLKQGHEQFF. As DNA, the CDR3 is TGTGCCAGCAGCTTAAAACAGGGCCATGAGCAGTTCTTC.

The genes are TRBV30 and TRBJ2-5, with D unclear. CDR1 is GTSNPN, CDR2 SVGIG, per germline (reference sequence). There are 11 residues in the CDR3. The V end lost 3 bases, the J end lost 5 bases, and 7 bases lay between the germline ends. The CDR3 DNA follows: TGTGCCTGGAGCGCGTTGGAGACCCAGTACTTC. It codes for CAWSALETQYF.

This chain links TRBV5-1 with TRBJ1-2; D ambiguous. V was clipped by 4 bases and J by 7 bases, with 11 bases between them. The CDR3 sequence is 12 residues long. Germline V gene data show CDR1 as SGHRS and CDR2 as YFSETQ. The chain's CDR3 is CASSPGESGYTF. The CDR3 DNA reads TGCGCCAGCAGCCCCGGGGAGTCTGGCTACACCTTC.

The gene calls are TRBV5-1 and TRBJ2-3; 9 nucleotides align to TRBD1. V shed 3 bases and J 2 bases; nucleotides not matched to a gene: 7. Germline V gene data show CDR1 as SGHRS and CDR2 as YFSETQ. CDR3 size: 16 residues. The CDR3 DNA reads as TGCGCCAGCAGCTCCGAGACAGGGGGAATCACAGATACGCAGTATTTT. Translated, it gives CASSSETGGITDTQYF.

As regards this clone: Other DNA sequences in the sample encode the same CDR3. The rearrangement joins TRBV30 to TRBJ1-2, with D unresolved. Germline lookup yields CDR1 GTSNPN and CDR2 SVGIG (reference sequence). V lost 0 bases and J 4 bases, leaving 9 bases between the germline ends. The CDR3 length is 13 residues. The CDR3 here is CAWSVRAGYGYTF. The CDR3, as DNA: TGTGCCTGGAGTGTACGAGCGGGCTATGGCTACACCTTC.

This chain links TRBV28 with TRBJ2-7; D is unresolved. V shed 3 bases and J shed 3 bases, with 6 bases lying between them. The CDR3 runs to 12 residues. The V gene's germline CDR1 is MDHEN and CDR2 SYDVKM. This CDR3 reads CASSFSLYEQYF. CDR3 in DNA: TGTGCCAGCAGTTTTTCCCTCTACGAGCAGTACTTC.

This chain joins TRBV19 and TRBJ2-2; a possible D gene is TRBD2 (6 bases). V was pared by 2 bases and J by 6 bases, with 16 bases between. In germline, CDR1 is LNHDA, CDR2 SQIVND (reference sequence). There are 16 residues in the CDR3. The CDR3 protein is CASSIPGTARAGELFF. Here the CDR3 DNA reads TGTGCCAGTAGTATACCGGGGACTGCTCGAGCCGGGGAGCTGTTTTTT.

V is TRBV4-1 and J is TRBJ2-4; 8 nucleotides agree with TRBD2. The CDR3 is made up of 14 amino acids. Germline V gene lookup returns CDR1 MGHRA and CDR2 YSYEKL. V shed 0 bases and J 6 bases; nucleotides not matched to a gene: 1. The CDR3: CASSQELAVNIQYF. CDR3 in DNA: TGCGCCAGCAGCCAAGAACTAGCGGTAAACATTCAGTACTTC.

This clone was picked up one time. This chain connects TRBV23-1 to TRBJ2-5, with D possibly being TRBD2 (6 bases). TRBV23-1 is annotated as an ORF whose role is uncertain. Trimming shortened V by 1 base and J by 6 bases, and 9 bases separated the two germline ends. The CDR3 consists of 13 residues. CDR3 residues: CASSQLRGQTQYF. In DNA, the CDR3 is TGCGCCAGCAGTCAATTGCGGGGTCAGACCCAGTACTTC.

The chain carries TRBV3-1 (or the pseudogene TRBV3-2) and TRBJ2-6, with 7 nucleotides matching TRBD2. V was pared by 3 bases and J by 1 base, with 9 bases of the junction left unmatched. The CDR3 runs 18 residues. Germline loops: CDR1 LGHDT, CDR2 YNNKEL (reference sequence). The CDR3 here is CASSHIAGGTSGANVLTF. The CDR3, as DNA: TGTGCCAGCAGCCATATAGCGGGTGGGACTTCTGGGGCCAACGTCCTGACTTTC.

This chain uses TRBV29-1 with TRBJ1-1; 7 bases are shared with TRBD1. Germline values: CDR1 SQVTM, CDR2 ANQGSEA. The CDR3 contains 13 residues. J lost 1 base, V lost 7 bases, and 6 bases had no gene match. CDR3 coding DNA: TGCAGCGGTCTACAGGGGAAGAACACTGAAGCTTTCTTT. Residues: CSGLQGKNTEAFF.

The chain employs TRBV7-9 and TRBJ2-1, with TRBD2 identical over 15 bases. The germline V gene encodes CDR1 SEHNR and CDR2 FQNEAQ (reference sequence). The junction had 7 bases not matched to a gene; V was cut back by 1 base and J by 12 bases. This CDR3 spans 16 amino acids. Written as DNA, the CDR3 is TGTGCCAGCAGCTTAGGGACTAGCGGGAGGGTTTTTCGGCAGTTCTTC. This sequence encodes CASSLGTSGRVFRQFF.

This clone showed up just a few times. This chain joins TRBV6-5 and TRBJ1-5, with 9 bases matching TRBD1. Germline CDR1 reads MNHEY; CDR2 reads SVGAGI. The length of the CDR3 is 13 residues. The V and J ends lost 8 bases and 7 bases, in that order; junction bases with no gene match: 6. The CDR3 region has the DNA TGTGCCAGCGAGGGACAGGGCTACCAGCCCCAGCATTTT. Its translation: CASEGQGYQPQHF.

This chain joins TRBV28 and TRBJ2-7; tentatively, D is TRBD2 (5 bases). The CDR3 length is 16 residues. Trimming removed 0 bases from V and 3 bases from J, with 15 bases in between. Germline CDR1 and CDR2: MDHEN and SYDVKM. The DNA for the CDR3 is TGTGCCAGCAGTTTATGGGACGGGGTAGGGCACTACGAGCAGTACTTC. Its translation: CASSLWDGVGHYEQYF.

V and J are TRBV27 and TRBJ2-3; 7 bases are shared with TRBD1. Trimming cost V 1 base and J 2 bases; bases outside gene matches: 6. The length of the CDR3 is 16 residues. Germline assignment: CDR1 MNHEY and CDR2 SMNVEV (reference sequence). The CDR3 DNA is TGTGCCAGCAGTTTATATGGGGACAGAACCACAGATACGCAGTATTTT. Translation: CASSLYGDRTTDTQYF.

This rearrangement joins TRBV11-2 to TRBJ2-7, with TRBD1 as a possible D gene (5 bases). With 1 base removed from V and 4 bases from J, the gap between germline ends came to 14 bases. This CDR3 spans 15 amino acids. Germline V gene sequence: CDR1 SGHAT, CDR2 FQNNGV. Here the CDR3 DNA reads TGTGCCAGCAGCTTAGTGTTGGGGTCAGGGTACGAGCAGTACTTC. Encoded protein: CASSLVLGSGYEQYF.